These 24 T cell receptor beta chains were all obtained from the same sample, sequenced in a study of OX40 agonist ivuxolimab in advanced cancers. TCRdb keeps only in-frame clones here, not all; method: immunoSEQ multiplex PCR. In the table there are about 17,000 clones, roughly 90% of which are singletons. The specimen was CD4+ or CD8+ T cells sorted from blood, collected in a trial of the OX40 agonist ivuxolimab. Every receptor here comes from an adult with an advanced solid tumor such as melanoma, head and neck, liver or kidney cancer.

The J gene is TRBJ2-7, the V gene TRBV7-6; D is uncertain. Trimming pared 2 bases from V and 2 bases from J, leaving 10 bases between. The CDR3 consists of 14 residues. Germline CDR1 and CDR2: SGHVS and FNYEAQ. The CDR3 DNA follows: TGTGCCAGCAGCTTACCCGAGAAACCCTACGAGCAGTACTTC. Its protein is CASSLPEKPYEQYF.

The J gene is TRBJ1-2, the V gene TRBV19; D call uncertain. The CDR3 covers 11 residues. V lost 2 bases and J lost 7, with 5 bases in between. Germline V CDR1 and CDR2: LNHDA, SQIVND (reference sequence). CDR3 nucleotides: TGTGCCAGTAGTATATACACTGGCTACACCTTC. This gives the protein CASSIYTGYTF.

This clone was counted a few times. The chain couples TRBV10-1 to TRBJ1-6; TRBD1 is a possible D gene (6 bases). CDR1 and CDR2 (germline): WNHNN, SYGVQD (reference sequence). The germline V and J ends were trimmed by 6 bases and 9 bases, with 9 bases remaining between them. This CDR3 is 12 amino acids long. CDR3 sequence (DNA): TGCGCCAGCAGCCAGGGGAGTTCACCCCTCCACTTT. The encoded protein is CASSQGSSPLHF.

The rearrangement joins TRBV9 to TRBJ2-3; TRBD2 aligns across 10 bases. This CDR3 contains 16 residues. Germline loops: CDR1 SGDLS, CDR2 YYNGEE. Trimming removed 0 bases from V and 6 bases from J; junction bases left unmatched: 7. CDR3 bases: TGTGCCAGCAGCGTAGTTCCTAGCGGGGGAGGTGATACGCAGTATTTT. It codes for CASSVVPSGGGDTQYF.

This clone came up once. V and J are TRBV28 and TRBJ2-1, with TRBD2 matching over 10 bases. This CDR3 contains 16 residues. Per germline, CDR1 MDHEN and CDR2 SYDVKM. With V trimmed by 1 base and J by 8 bases, 8 bases remained unmatched. The CDR3 region has the DNA TGTGCCAGCAGTTTATTAGCGGGGGGAGGGATCGATGAGCAGTTCTTC. It translates to CASSLLAGGGIDEQFF.

The chain has TRBV6-4 and TRBJ2-2; D perhaps matches TRBD2 (6 bases). Deletions cut 3 bases from V and 8 bases from J, with 10 bases between. The CDR3 length is 13 residues. CDR1 and CDR2 from the germline V gene are MRHNA and SNTAGT. CDR3 DNA: TGTGCCAGCAGTGAAAGTGCGGGAGGGGAGCTGTTTTTT. Its translation is CASSESAGGELFF.

This clone has a single count. The rearrangement links TRBV6-6 to TRBJ1-2, with D uncertain. This CDR3 has 12 amino acids. V lost 4 bases and J lost 6, with 9 bases in between. CDR1 and CDR2 (germline): MNHNY, SVGAGI (reference sequence). Written as DNA, the CDR3 is TGTGCCAGCAGTTTTCTATCTAATGGCTACACCTTC. Residues: CASSFLSNGYTF.

This chain connects TRBV10-1 to TRBJ2-2, with 7 bases lining up with TRBD1. There are 18 residues in the CDR3. Germline CDR1 WNHNN, CDR2 SYGVQD (reference sequence). After removal of 4 bases from V and 4 bases from J, the junction contained 15 bases not matched to a gene. This chain's CDR3 is CASSVREEAGGTTGELFF. The CDR3 bases are TGCGCCAGCAGTGTCAGGGAAGAGGCAGGGGGTACCACCGGGGAGCTGTTTTTT.

This clone has only one observation. This chain uses TRBV12-5 with TRBJ2-5; no reliable D call. This CDR3 contains 12 residues. Germline values: CDR1 LGHNT, CDR2 FRNRAP. The V end was cut by 6 bases, the J end by 5 bases, with 10 bases between. CDR3 loop: CASGLGVETQYF. The CDR3 DNA follows: TGTGCTAGTGGCCTTGGTGTGGAGACCCAGTACTTC.

This clone was counted a single time. V usage is TRBV6-5 and J usage is TRBJ2-7, with TRBD1 as a possible D gene (6 bases). The CDR3 is made up of 13 amino acids. Between the trimmed V and J ends, which lost 2 bases and 8 bases, there was a span of 13 bases. Per the germline V gene, CDR1 is MNHEY and CDR2 is SVGAGI. In nucleotides, the CDR3 is TGTGCCAGCAGTTACCCCCCGGGACACAAGCAGTACTTC. This encodes CASSYPPGHKQYF.

V usage is TRBV27 and J usage is TRBJ2-7; D is ambiguous. From germline, CDR1 is MNHEY and CDR2 SMNVEV (reference sequence). With 6 bases removed from V and 3 bases from J, the gap between germline ends came to 6 bases. The CDR3 consists of 11 residues. As DNA, the CDR3 is TGTGCCAGCAGCGGTTACTACGAGCAGTACTTC. This gives the protein CASSGYYEQYF.

The rearrangement uses TRBV5-4 and TRBJ2-5; 10 nucleotides align to TRBD1. This CDR3 region has 16 residues. V lost 4 bases to trimming and J lost 3 bases; unmatched junction nucleotides: 9. Germline V gene data show CDR1 as SGHNT and CDR2 as YYREEE (reference sequence). CDR3 coding DNA: TGTGCCAGCAGCCCCCTGACAGGGGGCTTCGAAGAGACCCAGTACTTC. Translating it yields CASSPLTGGFEETQYF.

The chain couples TRBV21-1 to TRBJ1-5; the D call of TRBD1 is as the table states it, not checked on the DNA. TRBV21-1 is described as a pseudogene. CDR3 length: 16 residues. The CDR3 DNA is TGTGCCAGCAGTAACCTACAGGGTCCAAGCAATCAGCCCCAGCATTTT. It codes for CASSNLQGPSNQPQHF.

A single count supports this clone. J is TRBJ2-3 and V is TRBV11-2; D tentatively fits TRBD1 or TRBD2 (5 bases each). The length of the CDR3 is 14 residues. Germline V gives CDR1 SGHAT, CDR2 FQNNGV. Trimming took 7 bases from V and 0 from J, leaving 11 bases between them. As DNA, the CDR3 is TGTGCCAGCACCCTAGGGGACAGCACAGATACGCAGTATTTT. Translation gives CASTLGDSTDTQYF. Filled out from reference TRBV11-2 and TRBJ2-3, the complete variable domain reads EAGVAQSPRYKIIEKRQSVAFWCNPISGHATLYWYQQILGQGPKLLIQFQNNGVVDDSQLPKDRFSAERLKGVDSTLKIQPAKLEDSAVYLCASTLGDSTDTQYFGPGTRLTVL.

The rearrangement links TRBV27 to TRBJ1-2; D gene unclear. CDR3 length: 13 residues. Germline CDR1 MNHEY, CDR2 SMNVEV (reference sequence). V lost 2 bases, J lost 4 bases, and 8 bases lay in between. The DNA of the CDR3 is TGTGCCAGCAGTTTAATTGGATTCTATGGCTACACCTTC. Protein product: CASSLIGFYGYTF.

The chain couples TRBV7-6 to TRBJ2-7; a weak D match, TRBD2 (6 bases). The V end lost 5 bases, the J end lost 1 base, and 15 bases lay between the germline ends. From germline, CDR1 is SGHVS and CDR2 FNYEAQ. CDR3 length: 15 residues. The CDR3 nucleotides read TGTGCCAGCAGCCTCGGGACGGGGGTGTCCTACGAGCAGTACTTC. This codes for CASSLGTGVSYEQYF.

This clone occurred once. V and J are TRBV9 and TRBJ2-1; 10 bases map to TRBD1. V lost 4 bases to trimming and J lost 4 bases; unmatched junction nucleotides: 5. Germline V CDR1 and CDR2: SGDLS, YYNGEE. This CDR3 has 15 amino acids. Here the CDR3 reads CASSLRDRGYNEQFF. The CDR3 coding sequence is TGTGCCAGCAGCCTCCGGGACAGGGGTTACAATGAGCAGTTCTTC.

This chain joins TRBV29-1 and TRBJ2-3; 10 positions match TRBD1. The CDR3 has 17 residues. Germline values: CDR1 SQVTM, CDR2 ANQGSEA. After removal of 7 bases from V and 3 bases from J, the junction contained 16 bases not matched to a gene. CDR3 sequence (DNA): TGCAGCGCAATCGGGACAGGGGTAGGTTATCGGACAGATACGCAGTATTTT. Protein sequence: CSAIGTGVGYRTDTQYF.

About this clone: This sample also contains other DNA sequences that code for the same CDR3. The chain joins TRBV4-1 to TRBJ2-5; D is ambiguous. Trimming cost V 0 bases and J 1 base, with 12 bases left between them. The CDR3 consists of 16 residues. CDR1 is MGHRA and CDR2 is YSYEKL in the germline V gene. The CDR3 here is CASSQETFGPQETQYF. The CDR3 nucleotides are TGCGCCAGCAGCCAAGAGACCTTCGGACCCCAAGAGACCCAGTACTTC.

J is TRBJ2-7 and V is TRBV6-6; D is unclear. CDR1 and CDR2 from the germline V gene are MNHNY and SVGAGI (reference sequence). The CDR3 is 12 residues long. Trimming cost V 7 bases and J 5 bases, with 12 bases left between them. The CDR3 loop reads CASIDLGHEQYF. The CDR3 DNA is TGTGCCAGCATTGATTTGGGCCACGAGCAGTACTTC.

CDR3 amino acids: CASSPQDRSRQETQYF. The CDR3 coding sequence is TGTGCCAGCAGCCCCCAGGACAGATCACGACAAGAGACCCAGTACTTC. The genes are TRBV9 and TRBJ2-5, with a possible D match to TRBD1 (6 bases). Trimming took 4 bases from V and 2 from J, leaving 18 bases between them. The CDR3 is 16 residues long. CDR1 and CDR2 from the germline V gene are SGDLS and YYNGEE. Together with reference TRBV9 and TRBJ2-5, the CDR3 gives the full variable domain: DSGVTQTPKHLITATGQRVTLRCSPRSGDLSVYWYQQSLDQGLQFLIQYYNGEERAKGNILERFSAQQFPDLHSELNLSSLELGDSALYFCASSPQDRSRQETQYFGPGTRLLVL.

The genes are TRBV7-8 and TRBJ2-7, with a tentative D call TRBD2 (7 bases). V lost 3 bases and J lost 3, with 9 bases in between. Germline V gives CDR1 SGHVS, CDR2 FQNEAQ. This CDR3 has 13 residues. The CDR3: CASSFGGLYEQYF. CDR3 bases: TGTGCCAGCAGCTTCGGGGGGCTCTACGAGCAGTACTTC.

The chain uses TRBV7-9 and TRBJ2-4, with TRBD2 matching over 7 bases. The CDR3 sequence is 15 residues long. The germline gives CDR1 SEHNR, CDR2 FQNEAQ (reference sequence). Trimming at V came to 5 bases and at J to 8 bases, leaving 12 bases not matched to a gene. The CDR3: CASSDDGSGGDIQYF. DNA for the CDR3: TGTGCCAGCAGCGATGATGGGTCGGGAGGAGACATTCAGTACTTC. Supplemented by reference TRBV7-9 and TRBJ2-4, the full variable domain reads DTGVSQNPRHKITKRGQNVTFRCDPISEHNRLYWYRQTLGQGPEFLTYFQNEAQLEKSRLLSDRFSAERPKGSFSTLEIQRTEQGDSAMYLCASSDDGSGGDIQYFGAGTRLSVL.

This clone was seen only once. This CDR3 reads CASSFDPVTDTQYF. CDR3 nucleotide sequence: TGTGCCAGCAGTTTTGACCCCGTCACAGATACGCAGTATTTT. The rearrangement links TRBV28 to TRBJ2-3; unclear D gene. V lost 3 bases and J 2 bases, leaving 9 bases between the germline ends. CDR1 MDHEN and CDR2 SYDVKM come from the germline V gene. The CDR3 length is 14 residues. Full variable domain (rest looked up from reference TRBV28 and TRBJ2-3): DVKVTQSSRYLVKRTGEKVFLECVQDMDHENMFWYRQDPGLGLRLIYFSYDVKMKEKGDIPEGYSVSREKKERFSLILESASTNQTSMYLCASSFDPVTDTQYFGPGTRLTVL.